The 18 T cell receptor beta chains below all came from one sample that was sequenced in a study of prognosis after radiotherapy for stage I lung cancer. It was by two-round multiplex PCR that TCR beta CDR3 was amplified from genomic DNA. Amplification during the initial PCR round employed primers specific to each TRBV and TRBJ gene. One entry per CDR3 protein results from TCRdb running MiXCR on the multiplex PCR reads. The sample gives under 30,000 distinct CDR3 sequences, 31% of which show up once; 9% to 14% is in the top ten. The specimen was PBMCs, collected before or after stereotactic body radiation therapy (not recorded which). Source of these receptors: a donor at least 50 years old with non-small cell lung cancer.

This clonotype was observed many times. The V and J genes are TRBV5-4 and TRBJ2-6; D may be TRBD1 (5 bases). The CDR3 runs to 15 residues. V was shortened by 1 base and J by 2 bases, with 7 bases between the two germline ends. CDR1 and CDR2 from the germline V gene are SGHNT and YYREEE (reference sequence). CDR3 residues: CASSLQGAGANVLTF. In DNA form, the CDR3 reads TGTGCCAGCAGCTTGCAAGGGGCTGGGGCCAACGTCCTGACTTTC.

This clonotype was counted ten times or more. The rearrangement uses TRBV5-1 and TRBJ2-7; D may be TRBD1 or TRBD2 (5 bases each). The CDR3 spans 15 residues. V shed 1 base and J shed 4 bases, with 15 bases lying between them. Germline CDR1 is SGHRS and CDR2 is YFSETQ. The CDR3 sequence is CASSLNSGEGYEQYF. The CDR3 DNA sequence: TGCGCCAGCAGCTTGAACAGCGGCGAGGGGTACGAGCAGTACTTC.

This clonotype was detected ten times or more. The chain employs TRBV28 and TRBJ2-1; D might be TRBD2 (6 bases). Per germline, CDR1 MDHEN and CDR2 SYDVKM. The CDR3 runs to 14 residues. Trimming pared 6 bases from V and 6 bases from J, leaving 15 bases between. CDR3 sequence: CASRWGTYANEQFF. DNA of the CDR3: TGTGCCAGCAGGTGGGGGACTTATGCCAATGAGCAGTTCTTC.

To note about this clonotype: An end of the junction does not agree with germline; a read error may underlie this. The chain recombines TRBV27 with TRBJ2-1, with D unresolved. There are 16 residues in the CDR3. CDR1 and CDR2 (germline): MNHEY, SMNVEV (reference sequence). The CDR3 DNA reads TGTGCCAGCAGCAGCAGGCTGTGGAGCTCCTATAATGATCAGTTCTTC. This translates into CASSSRLWSSYNDQFF.

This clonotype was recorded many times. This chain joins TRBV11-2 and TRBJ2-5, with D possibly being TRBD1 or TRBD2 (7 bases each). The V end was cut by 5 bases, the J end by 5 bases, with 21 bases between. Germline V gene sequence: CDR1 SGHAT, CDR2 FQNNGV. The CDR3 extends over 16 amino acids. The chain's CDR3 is CASSPRGGGPGETQYF. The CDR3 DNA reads TGTGCCAGCAGCCCCAGGGGGGGGGGGCCTGGTGAGACCCAGTACTTC.

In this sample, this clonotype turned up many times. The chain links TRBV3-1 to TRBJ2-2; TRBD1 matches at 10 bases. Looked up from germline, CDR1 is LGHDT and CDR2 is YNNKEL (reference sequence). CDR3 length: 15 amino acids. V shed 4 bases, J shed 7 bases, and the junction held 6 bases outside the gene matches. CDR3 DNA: TGTGCCAGCAGCCTAGGGACAGGGGTCATCGGGGAGCTGTTTTTT. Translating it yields CASSLGTGVIGELFF.

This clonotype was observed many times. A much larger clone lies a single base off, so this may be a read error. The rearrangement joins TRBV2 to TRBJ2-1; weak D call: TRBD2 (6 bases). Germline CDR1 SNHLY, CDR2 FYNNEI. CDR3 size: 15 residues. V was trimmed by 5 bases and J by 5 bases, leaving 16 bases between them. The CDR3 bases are TGTGCCAGCAGTAAGGCGGGGCGAATCGACAATGAGCAGTTCTTC. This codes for CASSKAGRIDNEQFF.

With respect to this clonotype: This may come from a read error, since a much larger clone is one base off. CDR3 coding DNA: TGTGCCGGCAGTTACTCGTTCGATTTCCAGGGGGAGGCATTGAATTCACCCCTCCACTTT. It is translated as CAGSYSFDFQGEALNSPLHF. This rearrangement joins TRBV6-6 to TRBJ1-6; 7 bases match TRBD1. The CDR3 consists of 20 residues. The germline V gene has CDR1 MNHNY and CDR2 SVGAGI (reference sequence).

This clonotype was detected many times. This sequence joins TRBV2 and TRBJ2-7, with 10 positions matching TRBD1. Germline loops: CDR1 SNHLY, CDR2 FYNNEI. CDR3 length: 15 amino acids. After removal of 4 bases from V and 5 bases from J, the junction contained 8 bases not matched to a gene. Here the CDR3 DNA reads TGTGCCAGCAGTGCCCCCGGGACAGGGGCCCACGAGCAGTACTTC. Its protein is CASSAPGTGAHEQYF.

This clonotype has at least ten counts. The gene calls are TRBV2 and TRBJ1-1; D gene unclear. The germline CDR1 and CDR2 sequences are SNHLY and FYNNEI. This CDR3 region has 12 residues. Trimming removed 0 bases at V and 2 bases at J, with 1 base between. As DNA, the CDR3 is TGTGCCAGCAGTGAAGCAAACACTGAAGCTTTCTTT. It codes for CASSEANTEAFF. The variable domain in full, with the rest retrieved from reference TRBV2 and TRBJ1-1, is EPEVTQTPSHQVTQMGQEVILRCVPISNHLYFYWYRQILGQKVEFLVSFYNNEISEKSEIFDDQFSVERPDGSNFTLKIRSTKLEDSAMYFCASSEANTEAFFGQGTRLTVV.

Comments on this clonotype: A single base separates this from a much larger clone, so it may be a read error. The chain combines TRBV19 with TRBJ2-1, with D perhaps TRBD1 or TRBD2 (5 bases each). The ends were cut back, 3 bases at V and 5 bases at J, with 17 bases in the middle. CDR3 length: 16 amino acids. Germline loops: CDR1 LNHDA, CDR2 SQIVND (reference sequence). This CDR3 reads CASSMIGGWGNNEQFF. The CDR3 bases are TGTGCCAGTAGTATGATCGGCGGGTGGGGGAACAATGAGCAGTTCTTC.

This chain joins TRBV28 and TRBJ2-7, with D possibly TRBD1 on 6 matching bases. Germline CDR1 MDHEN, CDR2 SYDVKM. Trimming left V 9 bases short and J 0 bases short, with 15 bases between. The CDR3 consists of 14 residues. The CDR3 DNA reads TGTGCCAGGCCCCATGTGGACAGCTCCTACGAGCAGTACTTC. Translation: CARPHVDSSYEQYF.

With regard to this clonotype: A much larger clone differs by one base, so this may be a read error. CDR3 bases: TGTGCCAGCAGCTTGGTCCCCGGGAGGTCCAACGAGCAGTACTTC. Translation: CASSLVPGRSNEQYF. The rearrangement links TRBV5-5 to TRBJ2-7; 7 bases are a match to TRBD2. Unmatched junction bases numbered 8, after V lost 0 bases and J lost 5 bases. Germline V gene sequence: CDR1 SGHKS, CDR2 YYEKEE (reference sequence). The CDR3 contains 15 residues.

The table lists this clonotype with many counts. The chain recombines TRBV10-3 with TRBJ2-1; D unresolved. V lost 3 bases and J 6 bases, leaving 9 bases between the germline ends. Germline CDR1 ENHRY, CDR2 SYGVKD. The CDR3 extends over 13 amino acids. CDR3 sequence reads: CAISDLVANEQFF. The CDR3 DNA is TGTGCCATCAGTGACCTAGTAGCCAATGAGCAGTTCTTC.

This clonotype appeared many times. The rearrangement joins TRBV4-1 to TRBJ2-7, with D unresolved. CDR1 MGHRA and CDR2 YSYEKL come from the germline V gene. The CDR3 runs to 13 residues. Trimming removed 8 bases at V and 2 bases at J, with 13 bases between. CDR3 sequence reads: CASADEVTYEQYF. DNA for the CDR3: TGCGCCAGCGCCGACGAGGTCACCTACGAGCAGTACTTC.

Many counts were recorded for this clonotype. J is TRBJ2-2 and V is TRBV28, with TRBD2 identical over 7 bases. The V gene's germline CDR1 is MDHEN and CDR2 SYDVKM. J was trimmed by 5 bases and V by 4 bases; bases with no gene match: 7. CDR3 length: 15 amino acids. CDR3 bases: TGTGCCAGCAGTTCGGAGGGACTATTTACCGGGGAGCTGTTTTTT. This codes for CASSSEGLFTGELFF.

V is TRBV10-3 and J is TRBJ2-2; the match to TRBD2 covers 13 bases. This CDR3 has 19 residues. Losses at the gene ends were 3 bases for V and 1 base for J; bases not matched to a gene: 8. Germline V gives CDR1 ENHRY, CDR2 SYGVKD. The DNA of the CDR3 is TGTGCCATCAGTGATCAGCGGACTAGCGGGGGACGGAACACCGGGGAGCTGTTTTTT. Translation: CAISDQRTSGGRNTGELFF.

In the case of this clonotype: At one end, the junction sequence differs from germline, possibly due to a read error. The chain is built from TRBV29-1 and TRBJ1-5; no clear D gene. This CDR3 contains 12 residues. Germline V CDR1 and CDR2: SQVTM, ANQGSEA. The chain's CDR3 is CSVGCGDQPQHF. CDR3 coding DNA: TGCAGCGTTGGATGCGGAGATCAGCCTCAGCATTTT.